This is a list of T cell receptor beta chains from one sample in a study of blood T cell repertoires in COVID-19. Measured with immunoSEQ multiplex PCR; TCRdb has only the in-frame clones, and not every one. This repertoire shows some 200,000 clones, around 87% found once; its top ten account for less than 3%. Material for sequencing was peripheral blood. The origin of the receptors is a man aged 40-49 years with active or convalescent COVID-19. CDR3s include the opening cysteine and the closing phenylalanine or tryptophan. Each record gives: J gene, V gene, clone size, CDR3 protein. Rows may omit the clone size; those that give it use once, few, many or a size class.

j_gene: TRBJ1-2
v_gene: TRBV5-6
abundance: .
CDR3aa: CASSQPGGAPNYGYTF

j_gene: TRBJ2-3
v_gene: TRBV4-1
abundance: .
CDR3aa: CASSQVNSGGRRDTQYF

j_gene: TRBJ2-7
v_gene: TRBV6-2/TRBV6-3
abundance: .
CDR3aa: CASSNDRATSHEQYF

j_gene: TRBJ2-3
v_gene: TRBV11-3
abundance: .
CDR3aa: CASSYLATDTQYF

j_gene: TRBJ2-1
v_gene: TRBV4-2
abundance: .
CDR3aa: CASSPGQEYNEQFF

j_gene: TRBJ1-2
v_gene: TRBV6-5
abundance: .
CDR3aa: CASILRVNYGYTF

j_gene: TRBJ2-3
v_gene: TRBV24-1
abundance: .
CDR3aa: CATGLAGGPVTDTQYF

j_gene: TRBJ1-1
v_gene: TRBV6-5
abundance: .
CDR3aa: CASSLTGTEAFF

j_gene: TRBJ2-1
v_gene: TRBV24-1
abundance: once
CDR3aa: CATSDPGQGNEQFF

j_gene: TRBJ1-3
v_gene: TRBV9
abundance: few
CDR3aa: CASSVADTIYF

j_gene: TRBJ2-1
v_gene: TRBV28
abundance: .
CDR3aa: CASSFPGGENEQFF

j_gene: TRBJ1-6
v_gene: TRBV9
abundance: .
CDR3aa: CASSVGDNNSPLHF

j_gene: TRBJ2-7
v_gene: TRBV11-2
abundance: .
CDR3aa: CASSNAAGDEQYF